Sequencing of this TCR beta chain was carried out in a study of T-cell memory formation after mild COVID-19. The overall study: Largely donor-specific TCR clusters were found. Broader study findings: The authors left the SARS-CoV-2 specificity of second-wave clones peaking on day 37 unconfirmed.

TCRdb reprocessed the 5' RACE reads with MiXCR, giving one entry per CDR3 protein. The profile shows around 150,000 distinct CDR3 sequences, roughly 28% of them singletons. A word on this clonotype: The antigen remains undetermined.

The CDR3 is 16 residues long. J was trimmed by 0 bases and V by 4 bases; bases with no gene match: 7. Germline CDR1 reads SGHRS; CDR2 reads YFSETQ. The specimen sequenced was PBMCs or a T cell subset sorted from them (not recorded which). The J gene is TRBJ1-3, the V gene TRBV5-1; 7 bases agree with TRBD1. The receptor's source is an adult woman who had mild COVID-19 (a few samples of this study predate the infection). Cell type and time point are not known. CDR3 amino acids: CASSLRTGLSGNTIYF. CDR3 nucleotide sequence: TGCGCCAGCAGCCTAAGGACAGGACTCTCTGGAAACACCATATATTTT.